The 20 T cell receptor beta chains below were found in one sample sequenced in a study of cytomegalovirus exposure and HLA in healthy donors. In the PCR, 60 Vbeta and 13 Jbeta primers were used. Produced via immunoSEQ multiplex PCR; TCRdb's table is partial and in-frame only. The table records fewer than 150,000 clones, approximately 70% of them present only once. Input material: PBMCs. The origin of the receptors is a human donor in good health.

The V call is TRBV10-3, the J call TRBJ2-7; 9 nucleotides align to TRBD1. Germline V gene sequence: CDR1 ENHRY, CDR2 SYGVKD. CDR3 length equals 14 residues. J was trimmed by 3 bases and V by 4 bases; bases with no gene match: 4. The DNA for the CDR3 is TGTGCCATCAGTGCGGGACAGGGTCTCTACGAGCAGTACTTC. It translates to CAISAGQGLYEQYF.

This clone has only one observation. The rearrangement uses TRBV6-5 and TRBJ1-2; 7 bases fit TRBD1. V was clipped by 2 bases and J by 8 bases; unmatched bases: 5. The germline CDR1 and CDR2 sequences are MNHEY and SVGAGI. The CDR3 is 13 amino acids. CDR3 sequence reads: CASSYGQGGGYTF. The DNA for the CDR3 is TGTGCCAGCAGTTACGGGCAGGGGGGCGGCTACACCTTC.

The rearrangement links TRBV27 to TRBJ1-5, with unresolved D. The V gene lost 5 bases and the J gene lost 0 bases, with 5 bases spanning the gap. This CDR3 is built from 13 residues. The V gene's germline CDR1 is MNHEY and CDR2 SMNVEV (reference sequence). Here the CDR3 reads CASSQNSNQPQHF. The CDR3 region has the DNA TGTGCCAGCAGTCAGAATAGCAATCAGCCCCAGCATTTT.

The CDR3 DNA sequence: TGCGCCAGCGGAGGTGCGTACCAGGTTCGTTACGAGCAGTACTTC. It specifies CASGGAYQVRYEQYF. The chain links TRBV23-1 to TRBJ2-7; a possible D gene is TRBD2 (5 bases). TRBV23-1 is treated as an ORF (open reading frame) with a function not yet certain. V gave up 8 bases and J gave up 4 bases, with 21 bases separating them. The CDR3 loop spans 15 amino acids.

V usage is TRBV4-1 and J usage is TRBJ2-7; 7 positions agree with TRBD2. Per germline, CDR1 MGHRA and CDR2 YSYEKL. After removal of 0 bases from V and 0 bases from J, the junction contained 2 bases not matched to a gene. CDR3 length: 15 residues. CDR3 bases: TGCGCCAGCAGCCAAGAGGGAGGGCCCTCCTACGAGCAGTACTTC. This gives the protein CASSQEGGPSYEQYF.

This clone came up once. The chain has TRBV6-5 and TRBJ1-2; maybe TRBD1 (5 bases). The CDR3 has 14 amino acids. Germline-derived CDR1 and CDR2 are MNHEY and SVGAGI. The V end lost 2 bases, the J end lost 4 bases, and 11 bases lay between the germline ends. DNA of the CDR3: TGTGCCAGCAGTTACGGGGGGATGGGCTATGGCTACACCTTC. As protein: CASSYGGMGYGYTF.

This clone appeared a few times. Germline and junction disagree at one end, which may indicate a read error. The CDR3 is CASSLAYSGGTEAFF. In DNA, the CDR3 is TGTGCTAGCAGCTTAGCGTACTCGGGGGGGACTGAAGCTTTCTTT. This chain joins TRBV7-7 and TRBJ1-1, with TRBD1 as a possible D gene (5 bases). CDR3 size: 15 residues. Per the germline V gene, CDR1 is SSHAT and CDR2 is FNYEAQ (reference sequence).

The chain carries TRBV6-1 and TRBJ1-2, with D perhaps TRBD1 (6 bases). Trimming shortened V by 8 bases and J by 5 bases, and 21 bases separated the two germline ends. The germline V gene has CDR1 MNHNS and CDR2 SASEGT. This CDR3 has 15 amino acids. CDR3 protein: CASGSQGIILYGYTF. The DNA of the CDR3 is TGTGCCAGCGGTTCCCAGGGGATAATCCTTTATGGCTACACCTTC.

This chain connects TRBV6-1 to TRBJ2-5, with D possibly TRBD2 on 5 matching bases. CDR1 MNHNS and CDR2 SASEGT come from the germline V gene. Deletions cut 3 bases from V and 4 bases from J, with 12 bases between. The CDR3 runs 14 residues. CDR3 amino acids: CASSEDPRGETQYF. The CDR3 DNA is TGTGCCAGCAGTGAGGATCCCCGGGGAGAGACCCAGTACTTC.

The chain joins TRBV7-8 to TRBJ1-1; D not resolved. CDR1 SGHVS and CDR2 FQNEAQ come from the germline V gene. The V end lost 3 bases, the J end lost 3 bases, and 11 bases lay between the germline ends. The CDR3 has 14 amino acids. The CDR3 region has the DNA TGTGCCAGCAGCTTCGGGGTTGGAGACACTGAAGCTTTCTTT. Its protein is CASSFGVGDTEAFF.

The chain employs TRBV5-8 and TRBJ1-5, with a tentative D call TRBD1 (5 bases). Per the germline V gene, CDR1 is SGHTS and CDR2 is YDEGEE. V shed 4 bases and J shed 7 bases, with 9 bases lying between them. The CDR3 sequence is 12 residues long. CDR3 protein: CASSPRGQPQHF. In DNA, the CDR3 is TGTGCCAGCAGCCCAAGGGGACAGCCCCAGCATTTT.

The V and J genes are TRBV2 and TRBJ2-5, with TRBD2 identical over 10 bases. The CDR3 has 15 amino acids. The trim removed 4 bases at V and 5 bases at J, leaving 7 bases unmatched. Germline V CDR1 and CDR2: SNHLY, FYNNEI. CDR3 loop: CASSVFRTSGETQYF. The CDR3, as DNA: TGTGCCAGCAGTGTTTTTAGGACTAGCGGTGAGACCCAGTACTTC.

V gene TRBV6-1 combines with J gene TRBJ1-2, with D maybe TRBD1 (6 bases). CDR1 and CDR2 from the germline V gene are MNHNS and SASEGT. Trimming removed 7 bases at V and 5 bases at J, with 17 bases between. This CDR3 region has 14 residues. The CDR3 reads CASIQGSYQYGYTF. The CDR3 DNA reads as TGTGCCAGCATACAGGGTAGTTATCAATATGGCTACACCTTC.

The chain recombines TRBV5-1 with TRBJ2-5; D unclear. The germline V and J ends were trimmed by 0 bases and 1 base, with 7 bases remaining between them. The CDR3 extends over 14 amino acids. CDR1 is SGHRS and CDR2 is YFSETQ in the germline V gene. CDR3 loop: CASSLATRQETQYF. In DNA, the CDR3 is TGCGCCAGCAGCTTGGCAACACGCCAAGAGACCCAGTACTTC.

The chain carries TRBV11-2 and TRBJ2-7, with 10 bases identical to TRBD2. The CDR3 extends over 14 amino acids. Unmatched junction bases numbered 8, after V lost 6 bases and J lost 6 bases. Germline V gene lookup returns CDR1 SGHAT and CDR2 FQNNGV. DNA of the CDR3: TGTGCCAGCAGAAGCGGGGGGGCCGTTTTCGAGCAGTACTTC. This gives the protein CASRSGGAVFEQYF.

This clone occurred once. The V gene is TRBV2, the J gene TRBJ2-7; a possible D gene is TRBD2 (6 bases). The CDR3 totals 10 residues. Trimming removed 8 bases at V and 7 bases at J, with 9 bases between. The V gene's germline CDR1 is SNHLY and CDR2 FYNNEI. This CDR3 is CASQGGEQYF. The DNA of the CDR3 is TGTGCCAGCCAGGGAGGAGAGCAGTACTTC.

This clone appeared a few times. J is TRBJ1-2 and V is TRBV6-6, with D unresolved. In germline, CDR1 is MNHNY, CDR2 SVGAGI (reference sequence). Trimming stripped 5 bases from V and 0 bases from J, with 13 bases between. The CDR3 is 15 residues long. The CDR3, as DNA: TGTGCCAGCAGTCCCCGCTCCACGGCTAACTATGGCTACACCTTC. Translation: CASSPRSTANYGYTF.

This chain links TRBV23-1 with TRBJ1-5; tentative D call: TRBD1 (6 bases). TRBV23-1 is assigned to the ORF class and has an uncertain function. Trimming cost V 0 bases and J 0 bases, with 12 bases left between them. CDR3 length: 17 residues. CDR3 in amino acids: CASSQSLAGASNQPQHF. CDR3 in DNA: TGCGCCAGCAGTCAATCGTTGGCAGGGGCTAGCAATCAGCCCCAGCATTTT.

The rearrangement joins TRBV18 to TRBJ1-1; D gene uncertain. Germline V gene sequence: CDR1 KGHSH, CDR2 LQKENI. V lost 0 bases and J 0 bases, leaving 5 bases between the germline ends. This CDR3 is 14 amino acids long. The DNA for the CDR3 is TGTGCCAGCTCACCACCATCCGTGAACACTGAAGCTTTCTTT. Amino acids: CASSPPSVNTEAFF.

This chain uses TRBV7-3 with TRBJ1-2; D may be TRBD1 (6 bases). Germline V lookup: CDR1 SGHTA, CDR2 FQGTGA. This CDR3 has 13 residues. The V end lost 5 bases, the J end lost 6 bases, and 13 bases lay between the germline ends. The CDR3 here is CASSNDRLDGYTF. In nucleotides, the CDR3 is TGTGCCAGCAGCAACGACAGGTTGGATGGCTACACCTTC. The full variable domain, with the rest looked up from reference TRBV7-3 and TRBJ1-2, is GAGVSQTPSNKVTEKGKYVELRCDPISGHTALYWYRQSLGQGPEFLIYFQGTGAADDSGLPNDRFFAVRPEGSVSTLKIQRTERGDSAVYLCASSNDRLDGYTFGSGTRLTVV.